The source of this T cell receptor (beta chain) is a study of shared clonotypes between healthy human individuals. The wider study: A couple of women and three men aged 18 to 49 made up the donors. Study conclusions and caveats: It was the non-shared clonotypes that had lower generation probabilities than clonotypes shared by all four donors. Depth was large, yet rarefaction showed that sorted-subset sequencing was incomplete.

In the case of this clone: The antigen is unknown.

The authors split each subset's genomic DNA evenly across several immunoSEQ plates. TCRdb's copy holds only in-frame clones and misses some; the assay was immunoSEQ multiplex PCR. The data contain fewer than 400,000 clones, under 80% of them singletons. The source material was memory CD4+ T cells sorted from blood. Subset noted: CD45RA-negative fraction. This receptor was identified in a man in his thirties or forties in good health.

The DNA of the CDR3 is TGTGCCAGCAGTGAAGTAGGCGAGCAGTACTTC. Translating gives CASSEVGEQYF. The rearrangement links TRBV25-1 to TRBJ2-7; D uncertain. The CDR3 runs to 11 residues. Germline V gene lookup returns CDR1 MGHDK and CDR2 SYGVNS. V dropped 2 bases and J dropped 6 bases, with 5 bases sitting between them.